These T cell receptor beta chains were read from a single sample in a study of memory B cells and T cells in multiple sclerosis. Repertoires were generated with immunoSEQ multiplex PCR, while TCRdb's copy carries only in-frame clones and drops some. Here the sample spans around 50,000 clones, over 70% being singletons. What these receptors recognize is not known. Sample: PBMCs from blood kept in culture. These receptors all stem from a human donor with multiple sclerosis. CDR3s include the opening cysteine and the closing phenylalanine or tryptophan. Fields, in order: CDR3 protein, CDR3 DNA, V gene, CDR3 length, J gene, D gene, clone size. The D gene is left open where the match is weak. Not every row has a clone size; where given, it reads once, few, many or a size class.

cdr3_aa: CASSIGGADQPQHF
cdr3_nt: TGTGCCAGCAGTATAGGGGGCGCGGATCAGCCCCAGCATTTT
v_call: TRBV27
cdr3_length: 14
j_call: TRBJ1-5
d_call: TRBD1
clone_size: .

cdr3_aa: CASSLTGGGAGDTQYF
cdr3_nt: TGTGCCAGCAGCCTGACTGGCGGGGGGGCAGGTGATACGCAGTATTTT
v_call: TRBV14
cdr3_length: 16
j_call: TRBJ2-3
d_call: TRBD2
clone_size: .

cdr3_aa: CASSESGTSRAGEQFF
cdr3_nt: TGTGCCAGCAGTGAATCGGGGACTAGCCGCGCGGGTGAGCAGTTCTTC
v_call: TRBV6-1
cdr3_length: 16
j_call: TRBJ2-1
d_call: TRBD2
clone_size: .

cdr3_aa: CASSVRALALGGPNTQYF
cdr3_nt: TGTGCCAGTAGTGTCAGGGCCCTAGCGTTGGGGGGGCCGAATACGCAGTATTTT
v_call: TRBV19
cdr3_length: 18
j_call: TRBJ2-3
d_call: .
clone_size: .

cdr3_aa: CSAMYVDTQYF
cdr3_nt: TGCAGTGCTATGTATGTAGATACGCAGTATTTT
v_call: TRBV20-1
cdr3_length: 11
j_call: TRBJ2-3
d_call: .
clone_size: .

cdr3_aa: CASSLWDEQYF
cdr3_nt: TGTGCCAGCAGCTTGTGGGATGAGCAGTACTTC
v_call: TRBV7-9
cdr3_length: 11
j_call: TRBJ2-7
d_call: .
clone_size: .

cdr3_aa: CASSYSKGQLNSPLHF
cdr3_nt: TGTGCCAGCAGTTACTCGAAGGGACAGCTTAATTCACCCCTCCACTTT
v_call: TRBV6-5
cdr3_length: 16
j_call: TRBJ1-6
d_call: TRBD1
clone_size: .

cdr3_aa: CASSSSGGENEQYF
cdr3_nt: TGTGCCAGCTCATCGTCAGGGGGCGAAAACGAGCAGTACTTC
v_call: TRBV18
cdr3_length: 14
j_call: TRBJ2-7
d_call: TRBD1
clone_size: .

cdr3_aa: CASSGGYGLANYGYTF
cdr3_nt: TGTGCCAGCAGTGGGGGGTATGGGTTAGCTAACTATGGCTACACCTTC
v_call: TRBV2
cdr3_length: 16
j_call: TRBJ1-2
d_call: .
clone_size: .

cdr3_aa: CASSYTTGSGNTIYF
cdr3_nt: TGTGCCAGCAGTTACACGACAGGGTCTGGAAACACCATATATTTT
v_call: TRBV6-6
cdr3_length: 15
j_call: TRBJ1-3
d_call: TRBD1
clone_size: .

cdr3_aa: CASSARTGLNTEAFF
cdr3_nt: TGTGCCAGCAGCGCAAGGACAGGGTTGAACACTGAAGCTTTCTTT
v_call: TRBV7-9
cdr3_length: 15
j_call: TRBJ1-1
d_call: TRBD1
clone_size: few

cdr3_aa: CASSPRGPGTEAFF
cdr3_nt: TGTGCCAGCTCACCGAGGGGCCCGGGTACTGAAGCTTTCTTT
v_call: TRBV18
cdr3_length: 14
j_call: TRBJ1-1
d_call: .
clone_size: .

cdr3_aa: CASSRGLAGEETQYF
cdr3_nt: TGTGCCAGCAGCCGGGGACTAGCGGGGGAAGAGACCCAGTACTTC
v_call: TRBV7-2
cdr3_length: 15
j_call: TRBJ2-5
d_call: TRBD2
clone_size: few

cdr3_aa: CASSFRGQGYEQYF
cdr3_nt: TGTGCCAGCAGTTTTAGGGGACAGGGCTACGAGCAGTACTTC
v_call: TRBV27
cdr3_length: 14
j_call: TRBJ2-7
d_call: TRBD1
clone_size: .

cdr3_aa: CASSQDLEGSPLHF
cdr3_nt: TGTGCCAGCAGCCAAGACCTCGAGGGTTCACCCCTCCACTTT
v_call: TRBV14
cdr3_length: 14
j_call: TRBJ1-6
d_call: .
clone_size: .

cdr3_aa: CATSIPGGATDTQYF
cdr3_nt: TGTGCCACCAGCATACCCGGGGGGGCGACAGATACGCAGTATTTT
v_call: TRBV15
cdr3_length: 15
j_call: TRBJ2-3
d_call: TRBD2
clone_size: .

cdr3_aa: CASSLSLGAGGSYEQYF
cdr3_nt: TGTGCCAGCAGTTTATCGTTGGGGGCGGGTGGCTCCTACGAGCAGTACTTC
v_call: TRBV27
cdr3_length: 17
j_call: TRBJ2-7
d_call: .
clone_size: .

cdr3_aa: CASSPGALEQYF
cdr3_nt: TGTGCCAGCTCACCAGGGGCTCTCGAGCAGTACTTC
v_call: TRBV18
cdr3_length: 12
j_call: TRBJ2-7
d_call: .
clone_size: few

cdr3_aa: CASSLGVGAYGYTF
cdr3_nt: TGTGCCAGCAGCTTAGGAGTGGGCGCCTATGGCTACACCTTC
v_call: TRBV7-6
cdr3_length: 14
j_call: TRBJ1-2
d_call: .
clone_size: .

cdr3_aa: CSVEDLRDRHEQYF
cdr3_nt: TGCAGCGTTGAAGATCTCCGGGACAGGCACGAGCAGTACTTC
v_call: TRBV29-1
cdr3_length: 14
j_call: TRBJ2-7
d_call: TRBD1
clone_size: .

cdr3_aa: CASSQMDITRQNTGELFF
cdr3_nt: TGCGCCAGCAGCCAAATGGACATCACCAGACAGAACACCGGGGAGCTGTTTTTT
v_call: TRBV4-3
cdr3_length: 18
j_call: TRBJ2-2
d_call: .
clone_size: .

cdr3_aa: CASSNPLPGQPNEKLFF
cdr3_nt: TGTGCCAGCAGCAATCCCCTTCCGGGACAGCCTAATGAAAAACTGTTTTTT
v_call: TRBV21-1
cdr3_length: 17
j_call: TRBJ1-4
d_call: .
clone_size: few

cdr3_aa: CAWTPGLGYEQYF
cdr3_nt: TGTGCCTGGACGCCGGGTCTGGGGTACGAGCAGTACTTC
v_call: TRBV30
cdr3_length: 13
j_call: TRBJ2-7
d_call: .
clone_size: few

cdr3_aa: CASSLTGNSYNEQFF
cdr3_nt: TGTGCCAGCAGTTTGACAGGAAACTCCTACAATGAGCAGTTCTTC
v_call: TRBV27
cdr3_length: 15
j_call: TRBJ2-1
d_call: .
clone_size: .

cdr3_aa: CASSFFHGDTDTQYF
cdr3_nt: TGCGCCAGCAGCTTCTTCCACGGGGACACAGATACGCAGTATTTT
v_call: TRBV5-1
cdr3_length: 15
j_call: TRBJ2-3
d_call: .
clone_size: .

cdr3_aa: CASSLHSQDGYTF
cdr3_nt: TGTGCCAGCAGCTTGCACAGCCAGGATGGCTACACCTTC
v_call: TRBV5-4
cdr3_length: 13
j_call: TRBJ1-2
d_call: .
clone_size: once

cdr3_aa: CASSLDLSGEKLFF
cdr3_nt: TGTGCCAGCAGCTTGGATCTGTCGGGTGAAAAACTGTTTTTT
v_call: TRBV5-6
cdr3_length: 14
j_call: TRBJ1-4
d_call: .
clone_size: .

cdr3_aa: CAWRASGGSETQYF
cdr3_nt: TGTGCCTGGAGGGCTAGCGGGGGTTCGGAGACCCAGTACTTC
v_call: TRBV30
cdr3_length: 14
j_call: TRBJ2-5
d_call: TRBD2
clone_size: once

cdr3_aa: CASSESQLYEQYF
cdr3_nt: TGCGCCAGCAGTGAGTCTCAGCTCTACGAGCAGTACTTC
v_call: TRBV10-1
cdr3_length: 13
j_call: TRBJ2-7
d_call: .
clone_size: .

cdr3_aa: CASSPGDRGNVYGYTF
cdr3_nt: TGTGCCAGCAGCCCCGGAGACAGGGGGAATGTGTATGGCTACACCTTC
v_call: TRBV7-9
cdr3_length: 16
j_call: TRBJ1-2
d_call: TRBD1
clone_size: .

cdr3_aa: CASSFRGSGAGEQYF
cdr3_nt: TGTGCCAGCAGCTTTCGTGGTAGCGGGGCGGGAGAGCAGTACTTC
v_call: TRBV5-5
cdr3_length: 15
j_call: TRBJ2-7
d_call: TRBD2
clone_size: once

cdr3_aa: CASRRSSGANVLTF
cdr3_nt: TGTGCCAGCAGGAGGAGCTCTGGGGCCAACGTCCTGACTTTC
v_call: TRBV2
cdr3_length: 14
j_call: TRBJ2-6
d_call: .
clone_size: .

cdr3_aa: CASSPGQGEIRSNQPQHF
cdr3_nt: TGTGCCAGTAGCCCCGGACAGGGAGAAATTAGGAGCAATCAGCCCCAGCATTTT
v_call: TRBV19
cdr3_length: 18
j_call: TRBJ1-5
d_call: TRBD1
clone_size: .

cdr3_aa: CASSQGRFSGANVLTF
cdr3_nt: TGCGCCAGCAGCCAAGGCAGGTTTTCTGGGGCCAACGTCCTGACTTTC
v_call: TRBV4-1
cdr3_length: 16
j_call: TRBJ2-6
d_call: .
clone_size: .

cdr3_aa: CASGTNEKLFF
cdr3_nt: TGTGCCAGCGGCACGAATGAAAAACTGTTTTTT
v_call: TRBV9
cdr3_length: 11
j_call: TRBJ1-4
d_call: .
clone_size: .

cdr3_aa: CASRDRAANEKLFF
cdr3_nt: TGTGCCAGCAGGGACAGGGCAGCTAATGAAAAACTGTTTTTT
v_call: TRBV6-6
cdr3_length: 14
j_call: TRBJ1-4
d_call: TRBD1
clone_size: .

cdr3_aa: CASSWVGGELFF
cdr3_nt: TGTGCCAGCAGTTGGGTGGGCGGGGAGCTGTTTTTT
v_call: TRBV28
cdr3_length: 12
j_call: TRBJ2-2
d_call: .
clone_size: .

cdr3_aa: CASSQDVGTGAGYTF
cdr3_nt: TGCGCCAGCAGCCAAGATGTCGGGACAGGGGCTGGCTACACCTTC
v_call: TRBV4-1
cdr3_length: 15
j_call: TRBJ1-2
d_call: TRBD1
clone_size: .

cdr3_aa: CASSVVDRVNGYTF
cdr3_nt: TGTGCCAGCAGCGTAGTTGACAGGGTAAACGGCTACACCTTC
v_call: TRBV9
cdr3_length: 14
j_call: TRBJ1-2
d_call: TRBD1
clone_size: .

cdr3_aa: CASSTPWTSGTANSGANVLTF
cdr3_nt: TGTGCCAGTAGTACTCCTTGGACTAGCGGGACGGCCAACTCTGGGGCCAACGTCCTGACTTTC
v_call: TRBV19
cdr3_length: 21
j_call: TRBJ2-6
d_call: TRBD2
clone_size: .